The 15 T cell receptor beta chains given below trace back to one sample, sequenced in a study of blood T cell repertoires in COVID-19. TCRdb's copy holds only in-frame clones and misses some; the assay was immunoSEQ multiplex PCR. Among 99,000 or so clones listed, roughly 86% were seen once. The sample consisted of peripheral blood. These receptor sequences come from a woman in her sixties in a cohort sampled during active or convalescent COVID-19.

The V and J genes are TRBV28 and TRBJ2-7, with TRBD1 as a possible D gene (6 bases). Germline CDR1 reads MDHEN; CDR2 reads SYDVKM. The V gene lost 5 bases and the J gene lost 3 bases, with 14 bases spanning the gap. The CDR3 sequence is 14 residues long. For the CDR3, the DNA is TGTGCCAGCAGTACCTCGGACAGAGGCTACGAGCAGTACTTC. Its translation: CASSTSDRGYEQYF.

CDR3 sequence reads: CASSHRNTIYF. DNA for the CDR3: TGTGCCAGCAGCCACAGAAACACCATATATTTT. The rearrangement uses TRBV3-1 (or the pseudogene TRBV3-2) and TRBJ1-3; the D is unclear. V gave up 3 bases and J gave up 5 bases, with 2 bases separating them. CDR3 length: 11 residues. CDR1 LGHDT and CDR2 YNNKEL come from the germline V gene (reference sequence).

The V and J genes are TRBV6-5 and TRBJ1-6; D not resolved. The CDR3 consists of 16 residues. Germline-derived CDR1 and CDR2 are MNHEY and SVGAGI. Trimming left V 3 bases short and J 7 bases short, with 16 bases between. CDR3: CASSYSIPGSNSPLHF. CDR3 coding DNA: TGTGCCAGCAGTTATTCTATTCCGGGATCCAATTCACCCCTCCACTTT.

CDR3 region: CASRDSYSPLHF. CDR3 DNA: TGCGCCAGCAGGGACAGTTATTCACCCCTCCACTTT. The chain recombines TRBV10-2 with TRBJ1-6, with D perhaps matching TRBD1 (6 bases). Germline V gives CDR1 WSHSY, CDR2 SAAADI. V dropped 6 bases and J dropped 8 bases, with 8 bases sitting between them. The CDR3 runs 12 residues.

This clone was seen a handful of times. The V call is TRBV19, the J call TRBJ2-1; TRBD1 matches at 7 bases. Trimming cost V 3 bases and J 8 bases; bases outside gene matches: 10. This CDR3 region has 15 residues. The germline CDR1 and CDR2 sequences are LNHDA and SQIVND (reference sequence). The CDR3 bases are TGTGCCAGTAGTATTGGTATACAGGGGTATCATGAGCAGTTCTTC. Translation: CASSIGIQGYHEQFF. Combining the CDR3 with reference TRBV19 and TRBJ2-1 gives the whole variable domain DGGITQSPKYLFRKEGQNVTLSCEQNLNHDAMYWYRQDPGQGLRLIYYSQIVNDFQKGDIAEGYSVSREKKESFPLTVTSAQKNPTAFYLCASSIGIQGYHEQFFGPGTRLTVL.

For this clone: This specimen includes other DNA sequences encoding the same CDR3. The chain couples TRBV2 to TRBJ1-5, with 10 nucleotides matching TRBD1. The germline gives CDR1 SNHLY, CDR2 FYNNEI. CDR3 length: 15 residues. V was pared by 5 bases and J by 2 bases, with 3 bases of the junction left unmatched. Here the CDR3 DNA reads TGTGCCAGCAGTCCTGGGACAGGGGGCAATCAGCCCCAGCATTTT. It translates to CASSPGTGGNQPQHF.

The table lists this clone with a count of one. The V gene is TRBV28, the J gene TRBJ2-1, with 10 bases fitting TRBD2. V dropped 6 bases and J dropped 2; count of bases not matched to a gene: 7. Looked up from germline, CDR1 is MDHEN and CDR2 is SYDVKM. CDR3 length: 16 amino acids. The CDR3: CASSASGTSAYNEQFF. CDR3 DNA sequence: TGTGCCAGCAGCGCCTCCGGGACTAGCGCCTACAATGAGCAGTTCTTC.

The V gene is TRBV7-2, the J gene TRBJ2-7; TRBD1 matches at 10 bases. This CDR3 contains 15 residues. The J segment lost 1 base and the V segment lost 5 bases, leaving 5 bases of the junction unmatched. CDR1 is SGHTA, CDR2 FQGNSA, per germline. CDR3 nucleotide sequence: TGTGCCAGCAGCGCAGACAGGGGGCTATCCTACGAGCAGTACTTC. It codes for CASSADRGLSYEQYF. The variable domain in full, with the rest retrieved from reference TRBV7-2 and TRBJ2-7, is GAGVSQSPSNKVTEKGKDVELRCDPISGHTALYWYRQSLGQGLEFLIYFQGNSAPDKSGLPSDRFSAERTGGSVSTLTIQRTQQEDSAVYLCASSADRGLSYEQYFGPGTRLTVT.

V gene TRBV9 combines with J gene TRBJ2-7, with a tentative D call TRBD2 (5 bases). There are 15 residues in the CDR3. V dropped 1 base and J dropped 0 bases, with 11 bases sitting between them. Germline assignment: CDR1 SGDLS and CDR2 YYNGEE. The CDR3, as DNA: TGTGCCAGCAGCGTATCGCCGGGGAGCTCCTACGAGCAGTACTTC. Translation gives CASSVSPGSSYEQYF.

The table lists this clone with a count of one. The chain uses TRBV27 and TRBJ2-1, with a weak D call TRBD2 (6 bases). The CDR3 runs to 16 residues. Germline values: CDR1 MNHEY, CDR2 SMNVEV (reference sequence). Trimming left V 3 bases short and J 5 bases short, with 17 bases between. As DNA, the CDR3 is TGTGCCAGCAGTTTTTGGGGCGGAGGGCGTAACAATGAGCAGTTCTTC. Protein sequence: CASSFWGGGRNNEQFF.

This clone was found a few times. The chain carries TRBV6-9 and TRBJ1-3; 9 positions match TRBD1. V trimming: 1 base; J trimming: 3 bases; junction bases outside the gene matches: 4. In germline, CDR1 is MNHGY, CDR2 SVAAGI. The CDR3 has 16 amino acids. For the CDR3, the DNA is TGTGCCAGCAGTTATTTGGACAGGGGTTATGGAAACACCATATATTTT. Translation: CASSYLDRGYGNTIYF.

The gene calls are TRBV29-1 and TRBJ1-1, with D perhaps TRBD1 (5 bases). The CDR3 sequence is 13 residues long. The V end lost 4 bases, the J end lost 1 base, and 10 bases lay between the germline ends. Germline-derived CDR1 and CDR2 are SQVTM and ANQGSEA. The CDR3 coding sequence is TGCAGCGTTGTCAGGGATCAGAACACTGAAGCTTTCTTT. Translating gives CSVVRDQNTEAFF. The full variable domain, rest sourced from reference TRBV29-1 and TRBJ1-1, is SAVISQKPSRDICQRGTSLTIQCQVDSQVTMMFWYRQQPGQSLTLIATANQGSEATYESGFVIDKFPISRPNLTFSTLTVSNMSPEDSSIYLCSVVRDQNTEAFFGQGTRLTVV.

This chain joins TRBV6-5 and TRBJ1-3; 8 bases are shared with TRBD1. Germline V gene lookup returns CDR1 MNHEY and CDR2 SVGAGI. CDR3 length equals 15 residues. V dropped 4 bases and J dropped 4; count of bases not matched to a gene: 6. CDR3 loop: CASSSQGAGGNTIYF. The CDR3 DNA sequence: TGTGCCAGCAGTTCCCAGGGGGCTGGAGGAAACACCATATATTTT.

The chain links TRBV6-4 to TRBJ2-2; possible D gene TRBD2, 6 bases. The germline V and J ends were trimmed by 1 base and 7 bases, with 7 bases remaining between them. The germline gives CDR1 MRHNA, CDR2 SNTAGT. The CDR3 extends over 13 amino acids. The DNA for the CDR3 is TGTGCCAGCAGTGACTGGAGGGGCGGGGAGCTGTTTTTT. This sequence encodes CASSDWRGGELFF.

This clone has just a few counts. The V call is TRBV7-2, the J call TRBJ2-1; maybe TRBD2 (5 bases). V lost 6 bases, J lost 4 bases, and 13 bases lay in between. Germline CDR1 and CDR2: SGHTA and FQGNSA. The CDR3 runs to 14 residues. DNA of the CDR3: TGTGCCAGCAGAGTACTAGGGTTATACAATGAGCAGTTCTTC. As protein: CASRVLGLYNEQFF. The full variable domain, completed using reference TRBV7-2 and TRBJ2-1, is GAGVSQSPSNKVTEKGKDVELRCDPISGHTALYWYRQSLGQGLEFLIYFQGNSAPDKSGLPSDRFSAERTGGSVSTLTIQRTQQEDSAVYLCASRVLGLYNEQFFGPGTRLTVL.